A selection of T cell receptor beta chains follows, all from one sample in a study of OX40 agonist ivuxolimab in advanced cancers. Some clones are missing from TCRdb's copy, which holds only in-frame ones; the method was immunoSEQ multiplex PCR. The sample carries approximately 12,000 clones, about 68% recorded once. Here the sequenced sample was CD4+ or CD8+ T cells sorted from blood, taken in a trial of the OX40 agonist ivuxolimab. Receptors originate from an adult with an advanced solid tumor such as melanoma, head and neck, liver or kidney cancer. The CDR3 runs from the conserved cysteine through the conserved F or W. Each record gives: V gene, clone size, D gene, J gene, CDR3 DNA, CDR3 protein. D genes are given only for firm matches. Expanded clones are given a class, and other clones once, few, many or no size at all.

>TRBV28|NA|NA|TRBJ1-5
TGTGCCAGCAAAGCCAGCCATAGCAATCAGCCCCAGCATTTT
CASKASHSNQPQHF
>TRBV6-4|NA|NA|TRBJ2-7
TGTGCCAGCGTGGGGGGGCGCCACTTCTACGAGCAGTACTTC
CASVGGRHFYEQYF
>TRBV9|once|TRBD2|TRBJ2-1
TGTGCCAGCAGCGCAACTAGCGGGAGACACAATGAGCAGTTCTTC
CASSATSGRHNEQFF
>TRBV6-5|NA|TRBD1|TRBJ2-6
TGTGCCAGCAGTTACACAGGGGGCAGAGGGGCCAACGTCCTGACTTTC
CASSYTGGRGANVLTF
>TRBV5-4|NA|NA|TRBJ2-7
TGTGCCAGCAGCTTGGCCATCGGGGCCGAGCAGTACTTC
CASSLAIGAEQYF
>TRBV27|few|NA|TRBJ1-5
TGTGCCAGCAGTTTCGGGGGTGCCAATAGCAATCAGCCCCAGCATTTT
CASSFGGANSNQPQHF
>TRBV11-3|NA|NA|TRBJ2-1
TGTGCCAGCAGCCAAGTTCAAGATTCCGCCTACAATGAGCAGTTCTTC
CASSQVQDSAYNEQFF
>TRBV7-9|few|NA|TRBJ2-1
TGTGCCAGCAGCTTAGCGTCCGGACGGCTAAATGAGCAGTTCTTC
CASSLASGRLNEQFF
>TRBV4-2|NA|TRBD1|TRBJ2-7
TGTGCCAGCAGCCAATCCGTCCCGGGACAGGCTATGGTCAACGAGCAGTACTTC
CASSQSVPGQAMVNEQYF
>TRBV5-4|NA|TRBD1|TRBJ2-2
TGTGCCAGCAGCCCGGGACAGGAGAACACCGGGGAGCTGTTTTTT
CASSPGQENTGELFF
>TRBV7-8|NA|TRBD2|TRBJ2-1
TGTGCCAGCAGCACCCCGAGGACTAGCGGGAGGAATGAGCAGTTCTTC
CASSTPRTSGRNEQFF
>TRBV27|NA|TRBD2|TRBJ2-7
TGTGCCAGCAGTTATGCTAGCGGCTCCCCCAACGAGCAGTACTTC
CASSYASGSPNEQYF
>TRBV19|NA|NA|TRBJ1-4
TGTGCCAGTAGTCCGCGCGCAGCTGATAATGAAAAACTGTTTTTT
CASSPRAADNEKLFF
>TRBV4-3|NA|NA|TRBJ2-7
TGCGCCAGCAGCCAAGAAAGGATTAACTACGAGCAGTACTTC
CASSQERINYEQYF
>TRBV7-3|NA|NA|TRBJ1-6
TGTGCCAGCAGCTTGACAGACTATAATTCACCCCTCCACTTT
CASSLTDYNSPLHF
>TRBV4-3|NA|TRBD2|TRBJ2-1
TGCGCCAGCAGCCAAGAGGCTAGCGGGGGTGTAAGCTCCTACAATGAGCAGTTCTTC
CASSQEASGGVSSYNEQFF
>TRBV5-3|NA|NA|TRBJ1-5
TGTGCCAGCAGCTTGGGGGATCAGCCCCAGCATTTT
CASSLGDQPQHF
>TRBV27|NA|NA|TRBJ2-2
TGTGCCAGCAGTTTGGGCCGGGGAACCGGGGAGCTGTTTTTT
CASSLGRGTGELFF
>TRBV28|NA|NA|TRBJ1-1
TGTGCCAGCTCTGGGTACACATACACTGAAGCTTTCTTT
CASSGYTYTEAFF
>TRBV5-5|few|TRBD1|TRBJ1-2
TGTGCCAGCAGCTTGGAAGGACAGGGGAACTATGGCTACACCTTC
CASSLEGQGNYGYTF
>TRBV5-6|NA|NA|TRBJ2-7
TGTGCCAGCAGCTCACCCCGGGACGGGGCCTACGAGCAGTACTTC
CASSSPRDGAYEQYF
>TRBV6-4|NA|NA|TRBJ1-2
TGTGCCAGCAGTGAAGATTCGCTTAGCGGTGTCTACACCTTC
CASSEDSLSGVYTF
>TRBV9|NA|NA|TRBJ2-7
TGTGCCAGCAGCCCCACAGGGTTGTCGGCTCTCGAGCAGTACTTC
CASSPTGLSALEQYF
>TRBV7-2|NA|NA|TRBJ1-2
TGTGCCAGCAGAGGGGGTTTGGATCGTGGCTACACCTTC
CASRGGLDRGYTF
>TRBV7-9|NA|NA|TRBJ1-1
TGTGCCAGCAGCTTAGAGGACAGTCGGACTGAAGCTTTCTTT
CASSLEDSRTEAFF
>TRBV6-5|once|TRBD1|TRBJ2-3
TGTGCCAGCAGTTACACCTGGACAGGGGGATCGGATACGCAGTATTTT
CASSYTWTGGSDTQYF
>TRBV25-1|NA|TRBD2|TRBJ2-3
TGTGCCAGCAGTGAAGGAAGCGGGATCTTGAATACGCAGTATTTT
CASSEGSGILNTQYF
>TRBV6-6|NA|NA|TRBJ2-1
TGTGCCAGTGGGACAACCTACAATGAGCAGTTCTTC
CASGTTYNEQFF
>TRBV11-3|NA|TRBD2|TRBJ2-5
TGTGCCAAGGGGACTAGCGGGAGGTTCGGAGAGACCCAGTACTTC
CAKGTSGRFGETQYF
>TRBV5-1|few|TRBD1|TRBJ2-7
TGCGCCAGCAGCTCCGGGACAGGCCCATATGAGCAGTACTTC
CASSSGTGPYEQYF
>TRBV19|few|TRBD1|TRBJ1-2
TGTGCCAGTAGTGCTCCGACAGGGATGGATGGCTACACCTTC
CASSAPTGMDGYTF
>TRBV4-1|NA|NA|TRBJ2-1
TGCGCCAGCAGCCAAGCTAGCGAGCTAAATGAGCAGTTCTTC
CASSQASELNEQFF
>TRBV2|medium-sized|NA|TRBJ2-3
TGTGCCAGCGAGACAGGGACTGCAGATACGCAGTATTTT
CASETGTADTQYF
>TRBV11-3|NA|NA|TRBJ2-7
TGTGCCAGCAGCTCCGGGACATACCCCTACGAGCAGTACTTC
CASSSGTYPYEQYF
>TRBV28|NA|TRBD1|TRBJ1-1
TGTGCCAGCAGTTCCCTGAGTGGACAGGGCAGGGCTTTCTTT
CASSSLSGQGRAFF